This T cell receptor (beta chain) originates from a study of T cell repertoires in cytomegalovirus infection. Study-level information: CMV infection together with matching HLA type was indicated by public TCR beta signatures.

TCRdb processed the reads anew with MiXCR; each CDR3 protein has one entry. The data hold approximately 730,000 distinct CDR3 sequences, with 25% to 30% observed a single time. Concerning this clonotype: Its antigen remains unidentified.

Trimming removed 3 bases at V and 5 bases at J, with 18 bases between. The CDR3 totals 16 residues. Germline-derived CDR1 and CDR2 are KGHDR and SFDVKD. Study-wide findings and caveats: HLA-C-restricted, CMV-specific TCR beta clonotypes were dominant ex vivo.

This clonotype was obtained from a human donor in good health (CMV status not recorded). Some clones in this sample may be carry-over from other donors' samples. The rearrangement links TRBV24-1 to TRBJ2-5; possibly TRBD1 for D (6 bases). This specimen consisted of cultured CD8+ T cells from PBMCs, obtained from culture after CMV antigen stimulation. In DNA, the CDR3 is TGTGCCACCAGTGATAATTTGTTAAACAGGGCGGAGACCCAGTACTTC. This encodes CATSDNLLNRAETQYF.